Shown below are 30 T cell receptor beta chains from a single sample sequenced in a study of shared clonotypes between healthy human individuals. Measured with immunoSEQ multiplex PCR; TCRdb has only the in-frame clones, and not every one. Seen here are 980,000 or so clones, over 75% observed once, and the top ten hold approximately 1.5%. Sequenced sample: memory CD4+ T cells sorted from blood. Subset specified: CD45RA-negative fraction. All receptors derive from a man between 18 and 29 years old in good health.

Of note for this clone: A read error may produce the germline difference seen at one junction end. The V call is TRBV2, the J call TRBJ1-4; unclear D gene. Germline V gives CDR1 SNHLY, CDR2 FYNNEI. CDR3 length: 14 amino acids. The CDR3 spells CASSKAGRNEKLFF. The CDR3 region has the DNA TGTGCCAGCAGTAAAGCGGGCCGTAATGAAAAACTGTTTTTT.

V is TRBV19 and J is TRBJ1-4, with D possibly TRBD1 on 6 matching bases. CDR1 is LNHDA and CDR2 is SQIVND in the germline V gene (reference sequence). The CDR3 loop spans 13 amino acids. The V gene lost 8 bases and the J gene lost 5 bases, with 12 bases spanning the gap. The DNA for the CDR3 is TGTGCCAGTTCCCCCAGGGGAAATGAAAAACTGTTTTTT. Protein: CASSPRGNEKLFF. Supplemented by reference TRBV19 and TRBJ1-4, the full variable domain reads DGGITQSPKYLFRKEGQNVTLSCEQNLNHDAMYWYRQDPGQGLRLIYYSQIVNDFQKGDIAEGYSVSREKKESFPLTVTSAQKNPTAFYLCASSPRGNEKLFFGSGTQLSVL.

The chain recombines TRBV23-1 with TRBJ1-3; D gene uncertain. TRBV23-1 is marked as an open reading frame, function uncertain. V lost 0 bases, J lost 11 bases, and 23 bases lay in between. The CDR3 covers 17 residues. CDR3 sequence: CASSQSRSGHNLQSIYF. The CDR3 bases are TGCGCCAGCAGTCAATCGCGGTCCGGGCATAACCTCCAGTCCATATATTTT.

CDR3 sequence (DNA): TGTGCCTGGAGTGGTGGGAACTCCTACGAGCAGTACTTC. Translation: CAWSGGNSYEQYF. This rearrangement joins TRBV30 to TRBJ2-7; D unclear. V was shortened by 1 base and J by 0 bases, with 7 bases between the two germline ends. Germline CDR1 GTSNPN, CDR2 SVGIG (reference sequence). CDR3 length equals 13 residues.

The CDR3 loop reads CASTGSGRANTGELFF. In DNA form, the CDR3 reads TGTGCCAGCACAGGGTCGGGCAGGGCGAACACCGGGGAGCTGTTTTTT. The chain links TRBV6-6 to TRBJ2-2, with D possibly being TRBD1 (5 bases). Germline V gene sequence: CDR1 MNHNY, CDR2 SVGAGI (reference sequence). The CDR3 is 16 residues long. With 7 bases removed from V and 0 bases from J, the gap between germline ends came to 15 bases.

The chain has TRBV7-9 and TRBJ2-1; 12 bases fit TRBD1. Trimming at V came to 5 bases and at J to 7 bases, leaving 9 bases not matched to a gene. The germline CDR1 and CDR2 sequences are SEHNR and FQNEAQ (reference sequence). CDR3 size: 16 residues. The CDR3 coding sequence is TGTGCCAGCAGCCCTCGAGGGACAGGGGGCCGTAATGAGCAGTTCTTC. It codes for CASSPRGTGGRNEQFF.

The chain combines TRBV5-1 with TRBJ2-6; D remains ambiguous. The CDR3 has 15 amino acids. The germline V gene has CDR1 SGHRS and CDR2 YFSETQ. Trimming left V 5 bases short and J 4 bases short, with 13 bases between. The CDR3 loop reads CASSFDGTGANVLTF. The CDR3 DNA sequence: TGCGCCAGCAGTTTCGATGGAACCGGGGCCAACGTCCTGACTTTC.

The genes are TRBV11-2 and TRBJ2-1; either TRBD1 or TRBD2 may supply D (6 bases each). The germline gives CDR1 SGHAT, CDR2 FQNNGV. This CDR3 has 17 amino acids. V was shortened by 3 bases and J by 6 bases, with 21 bases between the two germline ends. The CDR3 here is CASSFYDGRDKGNEQFF. DNA of the CDR3: TGTGCCAGCAGCTTTTACGACGGGCGGGACAAGGGCAATGAGCAGTTCTTC.

V and J are TRBV5-1 and TRBJ2-3, with a tentative D call TRBD2 (6 bases). Trimming shortened V by 4 bases and J by 2 bases, and 17 bases separated the two germline ends. Germline lookup yields CDR1 SGHRS and CDR2 YFSETQ. This CDR3 comprises 16 residues. CDR3 in amino acids: CASSAPNGGYTDTQYF. The CDR3 DNA reads as TGCGCCAGCAGCGCTCCGAATGGGGGGTACACAGATACGCAGTATTTT. Full variable domain (missing parts from reference TRBV5-1 and TRBJ2-3): KAGVTQTPRYLIKTRGQQVTLSCSPISGHRSVSWYQQTPGQGLQFLFEYFSETQRNKGNFPGRFSGRQFSNSRSEMNVSTLELGDSALYLCASSAPNGGYTDTQYFGPGTRLTVL.

This chain links TRBV6-1 with TRBJ2-7; D remains unclear. V was clipped by 3 bases and J by 1 base, with 10 bases between them. CDR3 length: 14 amino acids. The germline CDR1 and CDR2 sequences are MNHNS and SASEGT. The CDR3 DNA is TGTGCCAGCAGTGACCAGTATCAGTCCTACGAGCAGTACTTC. Protein product: CASSDQYQSYEQYF.

The V gene is TRBV4-1, the J gene TRBJ2-1; TRBD2 matches at 8 bases. The V gene's germline CDR1 is MGHRA and CDR2 YSYEKL. V was clipped by 5 bases and J by 9 bases; unmatched bases: 6. CDR3 size: 13 residues. This CDR3 is CASSSGLGFEQFF. The CDR3 nucleotides are TGCGCCAGCAGCTCGGGACTAGGGTTTGAGCAGTTCTTC.

V and J are TRBV29-1 and TRBJ2-7; D not resolved. The V gene's germline CDR1 is SQVTM and CDR2 ANQGSEA. This CDR3 has 12 residues. V was pared by 4 bases and J by 2 bases, with 9 bases between. The CDR3 loop reads CSVVTVTYEQYF. DNA of the CDR3: TGCAGCGTTGTCACGGTCACCTACGAGCAGTACTTC.

The rearrangement joins TRBV19 to TRBJ1-1; 8 bases line up with TRBD1. The V and J ends lost 0 bases and 4 bases, in that order; junction bases with no gene match: 7. CDR1 LNHDA and CDR2 SQIVND come from the germline V gene (reference sequence). The CDR3 has 16 residues. CDR3 in DNA: TGTGCCAGTAGTATAGACGGACAGGGTACGTCCACTGAAGCTTTCTTT. It yields the protein CASSIDGQGTSTEAFF.

V and J are TRBV5-1 and TRBJ1-1, with D uncertain. The CDR3 sequence is 14 residues long. Germline loops: CDR1 SGHRS, CDR2 YFSETQ. Trimming stripped 4 bases from V and 3 bases from J, with 13 bases between. CDR3 nucleotides: TGCGCCAGCAGCACTATTCCCGGATACACTGAAGCTTTCTTT. Amino acid sequence: CASSTIPGYTEAFF.

This chain links TRBV5-5 with TRBJ1-4; the D gene is possibly TRBD1 (5 bases). The germline V gene has CDR1 SGHKS and CDR2 YYEKEE (reference sequence). Trimming left V 2 bases short and J 8 bases short, with 13 bases between. CDR3 length: 14 amino acids. DNA for the CDR3: TGTGCCAGCAGCTTTGGAGGGGTAGAAGAAAAACTGTTTTTT. Translating gives CASSFGGVEEKLFF. Full variable domain (remainder filled in from reference TRBV5-5 and TRBJ1-4): DAGVTQSPTHLIKTRGQQVTLRCSPISGHKSVSWYQQVLGQGPQFIFQYYEKEERGRGNFPDRFSARQFPNYSSELNVNALLLGDSALYLCASSFGGVEEKLFFGSGTQLSVL.

This clone was counted between two and nine times. The chain is built from TRBV7-9 and TRBJ1-4; D is unresolved. V gave up 4 bases and J gave up 8 bases, with 8 bases separating them. CDR1 is SEHNR, CDR2 FQNEAQ, per germline (reference sequence). CDR3 size: 12 residues. The CDR3 DNA follows: TGTGCCAGCAGCTCCCAAGAGGAAAAACTGTTTTTT. Translation: CASSSQEEKLFF. Complete variable domain (other parts from reference TRBV7-9 and TRBJ1-4): DTGVSQNPRHKITKRGQNVTFRCDPISEHNRLYWYRQTLGQGPEFLTYFQNEAQLEKSRLLSDRFSAERPKGSFSTLEIQRTEQGDSAMYLCASSSQEEKLFFGSGTQLSVL.

This sequence joins TRBV11-2 and TRBJ2-7; the D gene is possibly TRBD2 (5 bases). The CDR3 spans 16 residues. CDR1 and CDR2 (germline): SGHAT, FQNNGV. Trimming removed 1 base from V and 3 bases from J, with 16 bases in between. The CDR3 bases are TGTGCCAGCAGCTTAGCCCTGGGGAGAGAAGTCTACGAGCAGTACTTC. This encodes CASSLALGREVYEQYF.

As concerns this clone: Compared with germline, one end of the junction differs, possibly owing to a read error. V gene TRBV19 combines with J gene TRBJ2-2; unclear D gene. Germline assignment: CDR1 LNHDA and CDR2 SQIVND (reference sequence). The CDR3 totals 15 residues. This chain's CDR3 is CASSVENRNTGELFF. CDR3 nucleotide sequence: TGTGCCAGTAGTGTAGAAAACAGGAACACCGGGGAGCTGTTTTTT.

This clone was observed a handful of times. The CDR3 sequence: CASSGRGDTQYF. CDR3 nucleotides: TGTGCCAGCAGCGGCCGCGGGGATACGCAGTATTTT. The chain carries TRBV7-2 and TRBJ2-3, with D possibly being TRBD2 (5 bases). From germline, CDR1 is SGHTA and CDR2 FQGNSA. Trimming pared 5 bases from V and 6 bases from J, leaving 9 bases between. The CDR3 extends over 12 amino acids.

This rearrangement joins TRBV10-3 to TRBJ2-7; 8 nucleotides align to TRBD1. With V trimmed by 5 bases and J by 3 bases, 18 bases remained unmatched. Germline V gene sequence: CDR1 ENHRY, CDR2 SYGVKD. The CDR3 has 18 residues. In DNA, the CDR3 is TGTGCCATCAGTCATGGACAGGGAGCCTTTGCCCCGAACTACGAGCAGTACTTC. Translated: CAISHGQGAFAPNYEQYF.

The chain recombines TRBV19 with TRBJ1-6, with 9 positions matching TRBD1. The CDR3 spans 17 residues. Trimming took 3 bases from V and 0 from J; bases not matched to a gene: 3. Germline CDR1 LNHDA, CDR2 SQIVND (reference sequence). CDR3 protein: CASSILQGASYNSPLHF. Written as DNA, the CDR3 is TGTGCCAGTAGTATTCTACAGGGGGCCTCCTATAATTCACCCCTCCACTTT. The whole variable domain, remainder taken from reference TRBV19 and TRBJ1-6, is DGGITQSPKYLFRKEGQNVTLSCEQNLNHDAMYWYRQDPGQGLRLIYYSQIVNDFQKGDIAEGYSVSREKKESFPLTVTSAQKNPTAFYLCASSILQGASYNSPLHFGNGTRLTVT.

The genes are TRBV10-2 and TRBJ2-4, with 9 bases aligning to TRBD2. Germline V gene data show CDR1 as WSHSY and CDR2 as SAAADI. This CDR3 region has 18 residues. After removal of 3 bases from V and 1 base from J, the junction contained 10 bases not matched to a gene. CDR3 bases: TGCGCCAGCAGTGAAAGGATAGCGGGAGATGTGGCCAAAAACATTCAGTACTTC. This sequence encodes CASSERIAGDVAKNIQYF.

This clone was detected only a few times. The chain combines TRBV7-9 with TRBJ2-2; 12 positions match TRBD1. The CDR3 totals 15 residues. The germline gives CDR1 SEHNR, CDR2 FQNEAQ (reference sequence). The CDR3 bases are TGTGACACTCATGCCCGGGACAGGGGGCGCGGGGAGCTGTTTTTT. It specifies CDTHARDRGRGELFF. Supplemented by reference TRBV7-9 and TRBJ2-2, the full variable domain reads DTGVSQNPRHKITKRGQNVTFRCDPISEHNRLYWYRQTLGQGPEFLTYFQNEAQLEKSRLLSDRFSAERPKGSFSTLEIQRTEQGDSAMYLCDTHARDRGRGELFFGEGSRLTVL.

Of note for this clone: Other nucleotide sequences from this sample produce the same CDR3. The chain employs TRBV5-1 and TRBJ2-7, with TRBD1 identical over 9 bases. The CDR3 sequence is 15 residues long. The germline V gene encodes CDR1 SGHRS and CDR2 YFSETQ. V lost 3 bases to trimming and J lost 4 bases; unmatched junction nucleotides: 8. CDR3 coding DNA: TGCGCCAGCAGCTCGACGGGACAGGGATCATACGAGCAGTACTTC. Translating it yields CASSSTGQGSYEQYF.

The chain recombines TRBV30 with TRBJ2-7; D unclear. Germline CDR1 GTSNPN, CDR2 SVGIG (reference sequence). This CDR3 contains 11 residues. Trimming left V 2 bases short and J 7 bases short, with 9 bases between. CDR3 amino acids: CAWSPSREQYF. The CDR3 region has the DNA TGTGCCTGGAGTCCAAGTAGAGAGCAGTACTTC.

This CDR3 is CASSIHKQETQYF. The CDR3 nucleotides read TGTGCCAGTAGTATACACAAACAAGAGACCCAGTACTTC. This chain joins TRBV19 and TRBJ2-5; D gene uncertain. The V and J ends lost 2 bases and 2 bases respectively, with 6 bases between them. Germline V gene sequence: CDR1 LNHDA, CDR2 SQIVND (reference sequence). The CDR3 sequence is 13 residues long.

The V and J genes are TRBV2 and TRBJ1-2; no reliable D call. V was trimmed by 7 bases and J by 1 base, leaving 22 bases between them. This CDR3 has 17 residues. Per the germline V gene, CDR1 is SNHLY and CDR2 is FYNNEI. The CDR3, as DNA: TGTGCCAGCATGGGGTTTGGAGGGAAAGGGAATAACTATGGCTACACCTTC. Protein sequence: CASMGFGGKGNNYGYTF.

V and J are TRBV10-3 and TRBJ1-3; weak D call: TRBD1 (6 bases). There are 16 residues in the CDR3. V was cut by 6 bases and J by 0 bases, with 15 bases left in between. CDR1 ENHRY and CDR2 SYGVKD come from the germline V gene. The CDR3 here is CAISYGQLLSGNTIYF. The CDR3 DNA is TGTGCCATCAGCTACGGACAGCTCCTCTCTGGAAACACCATATATTTT.

This clone was seen more than once but under ten times. The chain is built from TRBV27 and TRBJ2-5, with TRBD2 matching over 8 bases. With V trimmed by 2 bases and J by 4 bases, 3 bases remained unmatched. The CDR3 is made up of 14 amino acids. Germline V lookup: CDR1 MNHEY, CDR2 SMNVEV (reference sequence). The CDR3 protein is CASSLRRGAETQYF. Here the CDR3 DNA reads TGTGCCAGCAGTTTACGGCGGGGGGCAGAGACCCAGTACTTC.

V and J are TRBV6-5 and TRBJ2-2; 7 bases map to TRBD2. This CDR3 is 14 amino acids long. CDR1 MNHEY and CDR2 SVGAGI come from the germline V gene. After removal of 7 bases from V and 3 bases from J, the junction contained 5 bases not matched to a gene. The CDR3 reads CASKWAGDTGELFF. The CDR3 region has the DNA TGTGCCAGCAAGTGGGCGGGAGACACCGGGGAGCTGTTTTTT.